The text below deals with one TCR beta chain. The data belong to a study of blood T cell repertoires in COVID-19. Study-level information: COVID-19 samples, acute and convalescent, were from the United States, Italy and Spain. T cells, B-cell-depleted T cells, or PBMCs provided the cDNA or gDNA that served as material.

Germline V CDR1 and CDR2: KGHSH, LQKENI. V gave up 4 bases and J gave up 2 bases; unmatched junction bases: 6. This CDR3 has 17 residues. Original analysis: Researchers report that nucleated cell counts were estimated from reference gene primer amplification. The data were produced by immunoSEQ multiplex PCR, yet TCRdb's version contains in-frame clones alone and is incomplete. The DNA gave D and trimming, while V, J and clone size come from that table. The sample records roughly 250,000 clones, approximately 78% being singletons. Sequencing input: peripheral blood. The chain combines TRBV18 with TRBJ2-7; 15 bases are a match to TRBD2. The clonotype comes from a woman aged 55 to 70 with active or convalescent COVID-19. CDR3 DNA: TGTGCCAGCTCACGAAGGACTAGCGGGGGGGCCCCCTACGAGCAGTACTTC. This gives the protein CASSRRTSGGAPYEQYF.